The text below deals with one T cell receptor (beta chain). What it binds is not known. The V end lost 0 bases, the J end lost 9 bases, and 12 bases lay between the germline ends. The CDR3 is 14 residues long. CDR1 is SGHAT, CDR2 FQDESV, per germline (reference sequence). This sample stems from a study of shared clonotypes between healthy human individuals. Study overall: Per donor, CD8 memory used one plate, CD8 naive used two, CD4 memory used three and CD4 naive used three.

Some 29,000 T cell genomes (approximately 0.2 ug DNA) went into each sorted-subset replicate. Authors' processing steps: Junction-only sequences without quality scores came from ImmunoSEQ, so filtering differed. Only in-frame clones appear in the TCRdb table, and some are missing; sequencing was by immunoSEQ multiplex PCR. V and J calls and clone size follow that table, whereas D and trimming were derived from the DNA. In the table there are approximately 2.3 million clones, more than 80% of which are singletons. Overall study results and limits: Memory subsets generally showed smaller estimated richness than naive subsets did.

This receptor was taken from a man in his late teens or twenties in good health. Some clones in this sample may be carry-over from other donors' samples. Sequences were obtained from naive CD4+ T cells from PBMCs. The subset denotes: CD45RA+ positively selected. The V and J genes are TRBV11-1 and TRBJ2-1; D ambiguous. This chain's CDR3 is CASSLAGLSGEQFF. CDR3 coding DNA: TGTGCCAGCAGCTTAGCGGGTTTGAGTGGTGAGCAGTTCTTC. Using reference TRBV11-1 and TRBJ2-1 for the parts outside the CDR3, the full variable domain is EAEVAQSPRYKITEKSQAVAFWCDPISGHATLYWYRQILGQGPELLVQFQDESVVDDSQLPKDRFSAERLKGVDSTLKIQPAELGDSAMYLCASSLAGLSGEQFFGPGTRLTVL.